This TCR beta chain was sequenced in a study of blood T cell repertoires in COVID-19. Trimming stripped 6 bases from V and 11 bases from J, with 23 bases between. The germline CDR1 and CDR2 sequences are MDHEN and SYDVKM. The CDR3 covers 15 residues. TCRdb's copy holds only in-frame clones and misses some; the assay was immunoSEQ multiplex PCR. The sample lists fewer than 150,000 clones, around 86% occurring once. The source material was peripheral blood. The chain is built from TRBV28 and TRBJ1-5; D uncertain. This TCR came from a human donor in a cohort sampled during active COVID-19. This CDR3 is CASSLGASRVGSQHF. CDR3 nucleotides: TGTGCCAGCAGCCTGGGTGCCAGCCGGGTTGGGTCCCAGCATTTT.